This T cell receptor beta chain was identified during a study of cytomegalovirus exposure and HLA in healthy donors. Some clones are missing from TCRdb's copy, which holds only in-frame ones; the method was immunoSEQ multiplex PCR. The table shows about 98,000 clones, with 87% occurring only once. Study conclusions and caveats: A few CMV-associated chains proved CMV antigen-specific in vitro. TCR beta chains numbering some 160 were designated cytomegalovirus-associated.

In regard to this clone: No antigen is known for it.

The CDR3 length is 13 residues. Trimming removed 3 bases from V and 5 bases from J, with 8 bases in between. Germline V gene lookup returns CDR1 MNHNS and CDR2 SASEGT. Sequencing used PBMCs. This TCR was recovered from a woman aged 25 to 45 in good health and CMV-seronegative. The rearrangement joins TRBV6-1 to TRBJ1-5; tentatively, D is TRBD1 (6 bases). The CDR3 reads CASSDRGDQPQHF. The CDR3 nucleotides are TGTGCCAGCAGTGACAGGGGCGATCAGCCCCAGCATTTT.